A single sample gave rise to the 8 T cell receptor beta chains below, sequenced in a study of T cells after yellow fever vaccination. TCRdb passed the 5' RACE reads through MiXCR, listing each CDR3 protein once. The data contain approximately 93,000 distinct CDR3 sequences, under 7% of them singletons. The sequenced sample was CD8+ T cells sorted from PBMCs, obtained 10 days after the yellow fever booster vaccination. These TCRs come from a man aged 18 to 30 who received the YFV17D yellow fever vaccine.

This clonotype was detected a few times. The J gene is TRBJ1-5, the V gene TRBV7-6; 7 bases map to TRBD1. The CDR3 covers 16 residues. Per the germline V gene, CDR1 is SGHVS and CDR2 is FNYEAQ. The junction had 8 bases not matched to a gene; V was cut back by 3 bases and J by 3 bases. The CDR3 loop reads CASSLETGWVNQPQHF. CDR3 sequence (DNA): TGTGCCAGCAGCTTGGAGACAGGGTGGGTCAATCAGCCCCAGCATTTT. Full variable domain (outside the CDR3, taken from reference TRBV7-6 and TRBJ1-5): GAGVSQSPRYKVTKRGQDVALRCDPISGHVSLYWYRQALGQGPEFLTYFNYEAQQDKSGLPNDRFSAERPEGSISTLTIQRTEQRDSAMYRCASSLETGWVNQPQHFGDGTRLSIL.

The chain uses TRBV5-1 and TRBJ1-1; D not certain. The CDR3 totals 12 residues. Germline CDR1 is SGHRS and CDR2 is YFSETQ. The V gene lost 0 bases and the J gene lost 4 bases, with 4 bases spanning the gap. The DNA of the CDR3 is TGCGCCAGCAGCTTGGGTCGCACTGAAGCTTTCTTT. Its translation is CASSLGRTEAFF.

V gene TRBV6-2 or TRBV6-3 combines with J gene TRBJ1-2, with 8 bases lining up with TRBD1. The V gene's germline CDR1 is MNHEY and CDR2 SVGEGT. CDR3 length equals 16 residues. After removal of 4 bases from V and 4 bases from J, the junction contained 11 bases not matched to a gene. The CDR3 protein is CASSSPSRGRIYGYTF. DNA of the CDR3: TGTGCCAGCAGTTCGCCGTCCAGGGGGCGCATCTATGGCTACACCTTC.

This clonotype was observed a few times. This chain joins TRBV7-6 and TRBJ2-7; possibly TRBD1 for D (6 bases). From germline, CDR1 is SGHVS and CDR2 FNYEAQ. The CDR3 covers 14 residues. Between the trimmed V and J ends, which lost 1 base and 7 bases, there was a span of 14 bases. The CDR3 DNA reads TGTGCCAGCAGCTTAGTGGGGACATCGGGAGAGCAGTACGTC. Translated: CASSLVGTSGEQYV.

The sample holds a few counts of this clonotype. The gene calls are TRBV27 and TRBJ1-6, with D possibly TRBD1 on 5 matching bases. The germline V gene encodes CDR1 MNHEY and CDR2 SMNVEV (reference sequence). V was pared by 4 bases and J by 10 bases, with 14 bases between. CDR3 size: 14 residues. The CDR3 loop is CASSYRGEGSPLHF. CDR3 sequence (DNA): TGTGCCAGCAGTTATCGGGGGGAAGGGTCACCCCTCCACTTT.

The chain has TRBV6-2 or TRBV6-3 and TRBJ2-5; D ambiguous. V lost 8 bases, J lost 2 bases, and 6 bases lay in between. Germline V gene data show CDR1 as MNHEY and CDR2 as SVGEGT. The CDR3 extends over 11 amino acids. CDR3 residues: CASDGQETQYF. The CDR3 region has the DNA TGTGCCAGCGACGGGCAAGAGACCCAGTACTTC.

Worth noting for this clonotype: The junction shows a germline mismatch at one end, possibly a read error. The rearrangement joins TRBV7-8 to TRBJ2-5; TRBD1 might be the D (6 bases). The CDR3 spans 17 residues. Germline CDR1 is SGHVS and CDR2 is FQNEAQ. The CDR3 sequence: CASSTRDIPVQQETLYF. The CDR3, as DNA: TGTGCCAGCAGCACCCGGGACATACCCGTTCAACAAGAGACCCTGTACTTC.

This clonotype was picked up a small number of times. This chain links TRBV30 with TRBJ1-5; weak D call: TRBD1 (6 bases). This CDR3 is built from 13 residues. V was clipped by 4 bases and J by 7 bases, with 14 bases between them. Germline lookup yields CDR1 GTSNPN and CDR2 SVGIG (reference sequence). Here the CDR3 DNA reads TGTGCCTGGAACGGGGGGCGGGGACAGCCCCAGCATTTT. Residues: CAWNGGRGQPQHF.